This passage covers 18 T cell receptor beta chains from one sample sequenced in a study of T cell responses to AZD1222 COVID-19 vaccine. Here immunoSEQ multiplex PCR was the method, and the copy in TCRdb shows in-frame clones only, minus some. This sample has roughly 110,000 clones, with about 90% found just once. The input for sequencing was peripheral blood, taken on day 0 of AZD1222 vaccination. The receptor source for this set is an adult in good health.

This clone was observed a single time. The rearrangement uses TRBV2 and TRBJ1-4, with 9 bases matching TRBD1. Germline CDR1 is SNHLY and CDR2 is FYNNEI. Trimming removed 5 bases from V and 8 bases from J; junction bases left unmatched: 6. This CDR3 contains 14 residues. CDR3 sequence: CASSWDRAGEKLFF. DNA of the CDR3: TGTGCCAGCAGTTGGGACAGGGCGGGAGAAAAACTGTTTTTT.

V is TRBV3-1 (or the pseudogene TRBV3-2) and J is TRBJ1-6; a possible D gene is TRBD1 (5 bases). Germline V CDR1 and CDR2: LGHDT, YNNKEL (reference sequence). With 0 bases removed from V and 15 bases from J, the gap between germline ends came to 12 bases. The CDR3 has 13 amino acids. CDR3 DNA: TGTGCCAGCAGCCAAGAACGAAGGGGAAACCTCCACTTT. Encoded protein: CASSQERRGNLHF.

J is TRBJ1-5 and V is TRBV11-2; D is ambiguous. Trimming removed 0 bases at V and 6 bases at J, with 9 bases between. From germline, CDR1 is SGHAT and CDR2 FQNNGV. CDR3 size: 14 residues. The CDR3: CASSLDLPGQPQHF. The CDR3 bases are TGTGCCAGCAGCTTAGACCTCCCTGGTCAGCCCCAGCATTTT.

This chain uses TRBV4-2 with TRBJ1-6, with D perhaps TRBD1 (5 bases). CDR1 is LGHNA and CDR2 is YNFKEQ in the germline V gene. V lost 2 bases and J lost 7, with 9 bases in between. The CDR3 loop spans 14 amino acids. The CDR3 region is CASSQQGYNSPLHF. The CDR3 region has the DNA TGTGCCAGCAGCCAACAGGGATACAATTCACCCCTCCACTTT.

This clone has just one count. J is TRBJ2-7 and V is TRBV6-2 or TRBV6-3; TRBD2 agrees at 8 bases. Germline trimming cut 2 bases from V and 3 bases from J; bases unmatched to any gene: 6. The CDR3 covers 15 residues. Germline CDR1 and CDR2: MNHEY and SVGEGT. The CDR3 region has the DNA TGTGCCAGCAGTTACGGAGCGGGGGAAAGCTACGAGCAGTACTTC. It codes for CASSYGAGESYEQYF.

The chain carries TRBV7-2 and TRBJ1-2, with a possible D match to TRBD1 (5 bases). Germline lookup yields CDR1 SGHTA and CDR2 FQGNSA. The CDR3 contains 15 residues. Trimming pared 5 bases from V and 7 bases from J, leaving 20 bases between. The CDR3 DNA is TGTGCCAGCAGCGATAAAGCGGAGGGGTCTCGTGGCTACACCTTC. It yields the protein CASSDKAEGSRGYTF.

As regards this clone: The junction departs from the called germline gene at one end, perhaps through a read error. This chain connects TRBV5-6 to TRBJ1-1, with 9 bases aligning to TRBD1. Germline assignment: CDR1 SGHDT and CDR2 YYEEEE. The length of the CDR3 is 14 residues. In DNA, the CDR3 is TGTGCCAGCAGCCAGGACAGGGGAAGAACTGAAGCTTCCTTT. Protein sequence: CASSQDRGRTEASF.

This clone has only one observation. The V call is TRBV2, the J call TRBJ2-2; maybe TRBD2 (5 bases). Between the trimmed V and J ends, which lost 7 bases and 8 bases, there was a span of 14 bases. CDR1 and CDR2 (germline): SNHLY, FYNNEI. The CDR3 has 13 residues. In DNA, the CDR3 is TGTGCCAGCATCCCGTATATAGCGGGGGAGCTGTTTTTT. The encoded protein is CASIPYIAGELFF.

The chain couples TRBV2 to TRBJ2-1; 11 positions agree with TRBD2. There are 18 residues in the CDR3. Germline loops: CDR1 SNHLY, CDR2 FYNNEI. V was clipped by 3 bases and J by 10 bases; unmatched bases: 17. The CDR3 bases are TGTGCCAGCAGTGACCCCGTGACTAGCGGGGTCCAGAGAGGGGAGCAGTTCTTC. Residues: CASSDPVTSGVQRGEQFF. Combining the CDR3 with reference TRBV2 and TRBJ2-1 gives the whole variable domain EPEVTQTPSHQVTQMGQEVILRCVPISNHLYFYWYRQILGQKVEFLVSFYNNEISEKSEIFDDQFSVERPDGSNFTLKIRSTKLEDSAMYFCASSDPVTSGVQRGEQFFGPGTRLTVL.

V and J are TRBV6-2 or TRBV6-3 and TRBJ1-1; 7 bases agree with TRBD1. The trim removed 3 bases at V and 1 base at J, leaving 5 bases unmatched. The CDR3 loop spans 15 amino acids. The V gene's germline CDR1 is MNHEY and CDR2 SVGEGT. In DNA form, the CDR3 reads TGTGCCAGCAGTTATGGGACAGCCCGGAACACTGAAGCTTTCTTT. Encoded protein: CASSYGTARNTEAFF.

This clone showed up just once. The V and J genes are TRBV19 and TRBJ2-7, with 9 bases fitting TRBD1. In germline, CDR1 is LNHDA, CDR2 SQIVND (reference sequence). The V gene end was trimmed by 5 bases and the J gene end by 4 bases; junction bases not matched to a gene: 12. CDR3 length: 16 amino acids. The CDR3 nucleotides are TGTGCCAGTAGTGTGGGGACCGGGACAGGGTCTTACGAGCAGTACTTC. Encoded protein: CASSVGTGTGSYEQYF.

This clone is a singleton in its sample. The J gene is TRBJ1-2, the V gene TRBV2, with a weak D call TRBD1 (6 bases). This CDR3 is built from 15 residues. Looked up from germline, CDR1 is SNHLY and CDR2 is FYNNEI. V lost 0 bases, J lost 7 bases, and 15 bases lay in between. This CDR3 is CASSEAGWGAGGYTF. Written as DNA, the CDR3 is TGTGCCAGCAGTGAAGCAGGTTGGGGGGCGGGTGGCTACACCTTC. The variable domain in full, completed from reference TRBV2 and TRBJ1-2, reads EPEVTQTPSHQVTQMGQEVILRCVPISNHLYFYWYRQILGQKVEFLVSFYNNEISEKSEIFDDQFSVERPDGSNFTLKIRSTKLEDSAMYFCASSEAGWGAGGYTFGSGTRLTVV.

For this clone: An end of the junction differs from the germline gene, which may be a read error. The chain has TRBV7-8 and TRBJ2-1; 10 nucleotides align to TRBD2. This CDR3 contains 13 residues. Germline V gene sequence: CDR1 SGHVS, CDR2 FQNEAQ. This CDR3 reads CASSLEPLAGWIF. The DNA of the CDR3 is TGTGCCAGCAGCTTAGAACCACTAGCGGGGTGGATCTTC.

The CDR3 DNA is TGTGCCAGCAGTGAGGGACAGGGGCTTTTTTCACCCCTCCACTTT. The encoded protein is CASSEGQGLFSPLHF. This chain joins TRBV6-1 and TRBJ1-6; 10 bases agree with TRBD1. The V and J ends lost 3 bases and 9 bases, in that order; junction bases with no gene match: 5. Germline V gene lookup returns CDR1 MNHNS and CDR2 SASEGT. There are 15 residues in the CDR3.

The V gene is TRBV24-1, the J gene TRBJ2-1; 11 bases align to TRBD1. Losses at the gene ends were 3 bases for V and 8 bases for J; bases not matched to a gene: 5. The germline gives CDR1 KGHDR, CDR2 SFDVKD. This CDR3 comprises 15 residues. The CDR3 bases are TGTGCCACCAGTGATGGGGACAGGGGGTCCGATGAGCAGTTCTTC. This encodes CATSDGDRGSDEQFF.

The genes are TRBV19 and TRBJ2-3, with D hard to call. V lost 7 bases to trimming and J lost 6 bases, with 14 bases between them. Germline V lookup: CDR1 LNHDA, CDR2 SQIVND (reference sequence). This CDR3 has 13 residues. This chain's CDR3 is CASTGSRIDTQYF. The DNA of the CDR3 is TGTGCCAGTACCGGTTCGAGGATCGATACGCAGTATTTT.

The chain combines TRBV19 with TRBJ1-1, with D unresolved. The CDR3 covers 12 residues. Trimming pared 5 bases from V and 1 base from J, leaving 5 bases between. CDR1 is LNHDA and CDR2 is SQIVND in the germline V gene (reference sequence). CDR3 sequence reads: CASSAGNTEAFF. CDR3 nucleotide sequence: TGTGCCAGTAGTGCGGGGAACACTGAAGCTTTCTTT.

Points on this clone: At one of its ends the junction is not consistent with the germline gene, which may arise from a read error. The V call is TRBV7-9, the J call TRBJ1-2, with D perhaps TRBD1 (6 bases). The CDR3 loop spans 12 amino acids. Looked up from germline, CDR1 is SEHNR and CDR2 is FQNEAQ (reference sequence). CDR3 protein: CASSLDREFISF. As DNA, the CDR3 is TGTGCCAGCAGCTTAGACAGGGAATTCATCTCCTTC.